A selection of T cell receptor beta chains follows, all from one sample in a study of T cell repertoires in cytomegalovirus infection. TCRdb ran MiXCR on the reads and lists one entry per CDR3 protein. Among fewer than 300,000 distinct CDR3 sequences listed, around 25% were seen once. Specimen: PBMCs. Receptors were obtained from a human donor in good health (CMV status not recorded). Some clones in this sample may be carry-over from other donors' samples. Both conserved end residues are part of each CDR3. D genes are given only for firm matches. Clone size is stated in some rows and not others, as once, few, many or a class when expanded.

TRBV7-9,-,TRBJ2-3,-,TGTGCCAGCAGCTTACGTGGCGGCGCCTACCCAGATACGCAGTATTTT,CASSLRGGAYPDTQYF
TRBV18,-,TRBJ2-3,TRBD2,TGTGCCAGCTCACCGAACCGGGGGGGCACGAGAACAGATACGCAGTATTTT,CASSPNRGGTRTDTQYF
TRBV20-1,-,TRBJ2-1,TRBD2,TGCAGTGCTACCAGGGGAGCGGGGGCCCAGAGGGGGCAGTTCTTC,CSATRGAGAQRGQFF
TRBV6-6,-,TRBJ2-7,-,TGTGCCAGCAGTTATGGCGGCTCCTACGAGCAGTACTTC,CASSYGGSYEQYF
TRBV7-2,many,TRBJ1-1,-,TGTGCCAGCAGCTTAGTACAGGGAAACACTGAAGCTTTCTTT,CASSLVQGNTEAFF
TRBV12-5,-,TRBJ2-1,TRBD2,TGTGCTAGTGGACCGGGACTAACGTCTCTCAATGAGCAGTTCTTC,CASGPGLTSLNEQFF
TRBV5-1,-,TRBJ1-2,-,TGCGCCAGCAGCTTGTCACCAGCGACTAACTATGGCTACACCTTC,CASSLSPATNYGYTF
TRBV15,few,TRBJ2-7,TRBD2,TGTGCCACCAAAAATTTAGCGGGAGGGCCGCCCCACGAGCAGTACTTC,CATKNLAGGPPHEQYF
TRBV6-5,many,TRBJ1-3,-,TGTGCCAGCAGTTACGGGGGGGGGGCTGGAAACACCATATATTTT,CASSYGGGAGNTIYF
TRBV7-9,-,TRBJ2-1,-,TGTGCCAGCAGCTTAATGGTGGGAGTCGGCAATGAGCAGTTCTTC,CASSLMVGVGNEQFF
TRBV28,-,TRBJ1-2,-,TGTGCCAGCAGTTTAGTCCCTTCCATCTATGGCTACACCTTC,CASSLVPSIYGYTF
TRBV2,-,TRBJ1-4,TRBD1,TGTGCCAGTAAGACAGGGGGCGATGAAAAACTGTTTTTT,CASKTGGDEKLFF
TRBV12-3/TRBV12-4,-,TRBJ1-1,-,TGTGCCAGCAGTTTTCACAACACTGAAGCTTTCTTT,CASSFHNTEAFF
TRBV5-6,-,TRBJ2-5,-,TGTGCCAGCAGCCGTCTGGAGGGACCTGAGACCCAGTACTTC,CASSRLEGPETQYF
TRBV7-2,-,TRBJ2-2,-,TGTGCCAGCAGCTTAAGACAGGCTCTGTACGGGGAGCTGTTTTTT,CASSLRQALYGELFF
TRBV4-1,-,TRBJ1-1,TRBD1,TGCGCCAGCAGCCTCGCAGGGGGCTATGGCACTGAAGCTTTCTTT,CASSLAGGYGTEAFF
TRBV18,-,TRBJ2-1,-,TGTGCCAGCTCACGCGACCCGGGTCCCTCAACGAATGAGCAGTTCTTC,CASSRDPGPSTNEQFF
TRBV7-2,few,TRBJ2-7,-,TGTGCCAGCAGCCCATGGGGACGGAGAGCTTCCTACGAGCAGTACTTC,CASSPWGRRASYEQYF
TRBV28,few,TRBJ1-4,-,TGTGCCAGCAGCTTACCCCCTGACAGATGGATCCGGGAAAAACTGTTTTTT,CASSLPPDRWIREKLFF
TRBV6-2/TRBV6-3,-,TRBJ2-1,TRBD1,TGTGCCCGCAGTACCCCGCGGGACAGGTACAATGAGCAGTTCTTC,CARSTPRDRYNEQFF
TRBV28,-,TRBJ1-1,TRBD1,TGTGCCAGCAGTTTATTCGGGGCAGGGGGCTTGAACACTGAAGCTTTCTTT,CASSLFGAGGLNTEAFF
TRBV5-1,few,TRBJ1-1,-,TGCGCCAGCAGGACTAGCCCCAACAAGATCATGAACACTGAAGCTTTCTTT,CASRTSPNKIMNTEAFF
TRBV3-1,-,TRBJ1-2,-,TGTGCCAGCAGCCAAGACCAGGCGGGGTACTATGGCTACACCTTC,CASSQDQAGYYGYTF
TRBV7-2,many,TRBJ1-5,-,TGTGCCAGCAGCTTAGGGCAGGGTTTCGCCCCCCAGCATTTT,CASSLGQGFAPQHF
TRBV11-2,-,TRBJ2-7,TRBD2,TGTGCCAGCAGCTTAAGTCTAGCGGGAGGGCCGAACGAGCAGTACTTC,CASSLSLAGGPNEQYF
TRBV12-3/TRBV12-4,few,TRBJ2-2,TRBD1,TGTGCCAGCAGGGGACAGGCAATGAACACCGGGGAGCTGTTTTTT,CASRGQAMNTGELFF
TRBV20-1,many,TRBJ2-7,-,TGCAGTGCTAGAGGCCAGCTCTACGAGCAGTACTTC,CSARGQLYEQYF
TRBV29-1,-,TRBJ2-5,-,TGCAGCGTTGAAAAGGCTCGCGAGACCCAGTACTTC,CSVEKARETQYF
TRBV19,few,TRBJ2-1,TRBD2,TGTGCCAGTAAGACTCTAGCGGGGGCCACTAGTAATGAGCAGTTCTTC,CASKTLAGATSNEQFF
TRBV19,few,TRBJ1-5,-,TGTGCCACCGAGGAGGGAATGAATCAGCCCCAGCATTTT,CATEEGMNQPQHF
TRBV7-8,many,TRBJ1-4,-,TGTGCCAGCGCCCACTCTCGGCAGGGGAATGAAAAACTGTTTTTT,CASAHSRQGNEKLFF
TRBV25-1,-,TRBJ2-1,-,TGTGCCAGCAGTGCCGGGACACTATCCTACAATGAGCAGTTCTTC,CASSAGTLSYNEQFF
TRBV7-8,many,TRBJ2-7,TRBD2,TGTGCCAGCAGCTTATCTAGCGGGGGACGAAGCTCCTACGAGCAGTACTTC,CASSLSSGGRSSYEQYF
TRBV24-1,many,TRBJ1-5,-,TGTGCCACCAGTGATTACGGGAGTCAGCCCCAGCATTTT,CATSDYGSQPQHF
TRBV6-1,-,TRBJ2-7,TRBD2,TGTGCCAGCAGACCGAGCGGGACCTACGAGCAGTACTTC,CASRPSGTYEQYF
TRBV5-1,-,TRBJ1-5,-,TGCGCCAGCAGCTTGGCCCCGACCGAAACTAAGGGCAATCAGCCCCAGCATTTT,CASSLAPTETKGNQPQHF
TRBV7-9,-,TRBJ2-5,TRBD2,TGTGCCAGCAGCCTGGGGACTAGCGGGGGCCAGCGGGAGACCCAGTACTTC,CASSLGTSGGQRETQYF
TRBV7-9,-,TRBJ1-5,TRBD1,TGTGCCAGCAGCTTTACAGGGGGAATCCCACAGCCCCAGCATTTT,CASSFTGGIPQPQHF
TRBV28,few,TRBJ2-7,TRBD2,TGTGCCAGCAGGGGACTAGCGGCATCGGAGCAGTACTTC,CASRGLAASEQYF
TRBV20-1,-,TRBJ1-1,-,TGCAGTGCACCTCTTCTTCCTCGGGCTTTCTTT,CSAPLLPRAFF
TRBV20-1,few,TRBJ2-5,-,TGCAGTGCTAGTCCGCCGGGCTACCAAGAGACCCAGTACTTC,CSASPPGYQETQYF
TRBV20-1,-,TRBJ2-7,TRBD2,TGCAGTGCTGCCGGACTAGGCGGTTCCTACGAGCAGTACTTC,CSAAGLGGSYEQYF
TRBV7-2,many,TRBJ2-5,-,TGTGCCAGCAGCTTAGAGGGGGGGGTACTAGAGACCCAGTACTTC,CASSLEGGVLETQYF
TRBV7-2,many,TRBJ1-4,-,TGTGCCAGCAGCCCATCTGCAACTAATGAAAAACTGTTTTTT,CASSPSATNEKLFF
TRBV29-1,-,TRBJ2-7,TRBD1,TGCAGCGTTGCAACGGACAGGTTCCACGAGCAGTACTTC,CSVATDRFHEQYF
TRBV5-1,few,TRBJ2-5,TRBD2,TGCGCCAGCAGCTTTGGGCTGACTAGCGGGGGCGAGACCCAGTACTTC,CASSFGLTSGGETQYF
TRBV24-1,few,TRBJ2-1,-,TGTGCCACCAGTGATGTACAGGGTTCCTACAATGAGCAGTTCTTC,CATSDVQGSYNEQFF
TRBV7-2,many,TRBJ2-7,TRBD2,TGTGCCAGCAGCTCGGGAGGAGACTACGAGCAGTACTTC,CASSSGGDYEQYF
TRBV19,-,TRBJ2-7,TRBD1,TGTGCCAGTAGAGACAGGGCCGCGACCTACGAGCAGTACTTC,CASRDRAATYEQYF
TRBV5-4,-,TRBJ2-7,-,TGTGCCAGCAGCCGGGACGCCCCCTACGAGCAGTACTTC,CASSRDAPYEQYF
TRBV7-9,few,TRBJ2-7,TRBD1,TGTGCCAGCAGTCCACCTGGGTTGCCGGGACAGGGTACCTACGAGCAGTACTTC,CASSPPGLPGQGTYEQYF
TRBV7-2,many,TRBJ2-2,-,TGTGCCAGCAGCCCCCAAGGGGCAGTCGGGGAGCTGTTTTTT,CASSPQGAVGELFF
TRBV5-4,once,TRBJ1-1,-,TGTGCCAGCAGCTGGGCGGGCAGAGCGAACACTGCAGCTTTCTTT,CASSWAGRANTAAFF
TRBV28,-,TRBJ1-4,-,TGTGCCAGCAGACGAGACAGTCAAAAACTGTTTTTT,CASRRDSQKLFF
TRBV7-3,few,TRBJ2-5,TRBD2,TGTGCCAGCAGCCCCGGGACTAGCGGGGTAACGGAGACCCAGTACTTC,CASSPGTSGVTETQYF
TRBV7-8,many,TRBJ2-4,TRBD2,TGTGCCAGCAGCCCCACTAGCGGGAGGGTAAACATTCAGTACTTC,CASSPTSGRVNIQYF
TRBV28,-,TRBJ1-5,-,TGTGCCAGCAGTCCGCCCAGGGTTGGTAATCAGCCCCAGCATTTT,CASSPPRVGNQPQHF
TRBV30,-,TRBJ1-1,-,TGTGCCTGGTCCCTACGGGGTAGGACTGAAGCTTTCTTT,CAWSLRGRTEAFF
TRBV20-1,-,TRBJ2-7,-,TGCAGTGCTAGAGAATGGGCCTACGAGCAGTACTTC,CSAREWAYEQYF
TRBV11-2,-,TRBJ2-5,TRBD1,TGTGCCAGCAGCTTAAGGAGCGGGACAGGGTTAAGGGCCCAGTACTTC,CASSLRSGTGLRAQYF